This T cell receptor beta chain was sequenced for a study of neurological immune-mediated disorders. Study-wide points: Phylogenetic grouping assigned the repertoires of 18 of 34 multiple sclerosis patients to one related-CDR3 cluster, which constitutes a possible signature.

With 10-nucleotide random UMIs included, cDNA was synthesized by 5'RACE. TCRdb re-analysed the 5' RACE reads in MiXCR, keeping a single row per CDR3 protein. Among 50,000 or so distinct CDR3 sequences listed, over 3% were seen once. This clonotype was seen at least ten times. Its antigen is undetermined. The clonotype originates from a middle-aged man with multiple sclerosis. Sequenced: PBMCs.

The CDR3 here is CASRRGGRVTDTQYF. Written as DNA, the CDR3 is TGTGCCAGCAGGCGGGGGGGCCGAGTTACTGATACGCAGTATTTT. The chain recombines TRBV12-3 or TRBV12-4 with TRBJ2-3, with 9 nucleotides matching TRBD2. The trim removed 6 bases at V and 6 bases at J, leaving 10 bases unmatched. The CDR3 is 15 residues long.